This T cell receptor (beta chain) was sequenced during a study of cytomegalovirus exposure and HLA in healthy donors (dated by TCRdb to 2016 to 2017). Notes on the research overall: The 666 repertoires of the first cohort and the 120 validation repertoires were produced on the same platform, according to a later analysis. The study aimed to test whether cataloging public T cell receptors could reveal signatures of past pathogen exposure. A separate validation cohort of more than 100 different subjects was used in addition to the roughly 670-subject first cohort. To predict cytomegalovirus infection status, the study brought together high-throughput TCR immunosequencing, statistical association of individual TCRs with disease status, and machine learning.

As regards this clone: No cognate antigen has been identified for it. No base-level quality is on record; no much larger clone is a single base apart.

The donors belonged to the validation cohort of about 120 subjects, which was separate from the roughly 670-subject first cohort. V sheds 1 base and J sheds 5 bases, leaving 12 bases between their ends. From the cysteine up to the phenylalanine, the CDR3 has a length of 15 residues. The DNA shown is the 45-base CDR3, in frame from base 1. CDR1 is given as LNHDA and CDR2 as SQIVND, both from the germline V gene (reference sequence). Library preparation was by the immunoSEQ multiplex PCR assay. The study's own analysis went as follows. A statistical classification framework was built for diagnosing cytomegalovirus status from the catalog of TCR beta chain sequences. TCRdb took this table from immuneACCESS and kept in-frame rearrangements with V and J called. Such tables lack part of the clones; where checked against another copy, unresolved V genes explain under half of the gap, and the rest is unexplained. V, J and clone size are those of that table, while D and trimming were read from the DNA. The sample contains hundreds of thousands of clones, 75% to 90% of them found a single time. Roughly 1.2% of the sample is in the top ten clones.

Broad study findings and their caveats: In the study, around 150 TCR beta chains were listed as associated with cytomegalovirus. The authors suggested that the approach could potentially be generalized to other disease states and immunological phenotypes. The classifier was reported to diagnose cytomegalovirus status with high specificity and sensitivity in both the original cohort and the validation cohort. Of the cluster scores, around 95% were above 0 in a later analysis, which found that TCRs clustered in the first cohort also tended to co-occur in the approximately 130 validation repertoires. Three of the identified cytomegalovirus-associated TCR beta chains were confirmed in vitro to be specific for cytomegalovirus antigens. All 120 or so repertoires were used to score co-occurrence in the validation cohort in a later analysis, because that analysis had no HLA typing for the cohort. Most TCR sequences were seen in very few donors, while some public TCRs were found in many individuals.

The V and J genes are TRBV19 and TRBJ2-1; TRBD2 is perhaps the D gene, given 5 matching bases. The sequence was obtained from a woman in her twenties or thirties in good health and CMV-seropositive. Sequencing input: PBMCs. The nucleotides are TGTGCCAGTAGTATAGTCGGGGTCTTGGACAATGAGCAGTTCTTC. Translated, this gives CASSIVGVLDNEQFF.